This T cell receptor (beta chain) was recovered during a study of cytomegalovirus exposure and HLA in healthy donors. In this sample, this clone turned up a few times. 13 Jbeta primers and 60 Vbeta primers were used for the PCR. Generated by immunoSEQ multiplex PCR, the TCRdb table keeps only in-frame clones and is missing some. The table lists around 31,000 clones, about three fifths of them singletons. CDR3 size: 12 residues. Germline assignment: CDR1 SNHLY and CDR2 FYNNEI. The V gene lost 3 bases and the J gene lost 1 base, with 3 bases spanning the gap. This clonotype was obtained from a male donor in good health and CMV-seropositive. The material sequenced was PBMCs. V usage is TRBV2 and J usage is TRBJ1-1; no firm D call. CDR3 nucleotide sequence: TGTGCCAGCAGTGACCGGAACACTGAAGCTTTCTTT. Its protein is CASSDRNTEAFF.